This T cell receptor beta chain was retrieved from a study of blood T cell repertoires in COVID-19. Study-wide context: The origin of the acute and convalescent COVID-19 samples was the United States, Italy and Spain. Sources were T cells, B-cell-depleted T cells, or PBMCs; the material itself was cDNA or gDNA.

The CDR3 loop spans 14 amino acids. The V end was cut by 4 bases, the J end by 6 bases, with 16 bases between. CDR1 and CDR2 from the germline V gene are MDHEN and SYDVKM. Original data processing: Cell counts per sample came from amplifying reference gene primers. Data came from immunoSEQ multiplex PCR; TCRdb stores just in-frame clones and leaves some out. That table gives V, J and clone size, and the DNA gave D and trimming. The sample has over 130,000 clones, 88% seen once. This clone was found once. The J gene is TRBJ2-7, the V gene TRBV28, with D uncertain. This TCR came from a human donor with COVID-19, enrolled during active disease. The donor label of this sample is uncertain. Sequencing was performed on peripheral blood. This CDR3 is CASSSMTYGSEQYF. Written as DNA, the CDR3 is TGTGCCAGCAGTTCTATGACTTACGGTAGCGAGCAGTACTTC. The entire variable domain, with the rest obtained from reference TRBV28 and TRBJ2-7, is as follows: DVKVTQSSRYLVKRTGEKVFLECVQDMDHENMFWYRQDPGLGLRLIYFSYDVKMKEKGDIPEGYSVSREKKERFSLILESASTNQTSMYLCASSSMTYGSEQYFGPGTRLTVT.